This entry lists 18 T cell receptor beta chains sequenced from one sample in a study of T cell repertoires in cytomegalovirus infection. TCRdb ran MiXCR on the reads and lists one entry per CDR3 protein. The sample lists some 800,000 distinct CDR3 sequences; about 31% were seen once. What these receptors recognize is not known. The sequencing used cultured CD8+ T cells from PBMCs, collected from culture after CMV antigen stimulation. The receptors come from a human donor in good health (CMV status not recorded). Some clones in this sample may be carry-over from other donors' samples.

This chain connects TRBV4-1 to TRBJ1-4; 7 bases fit TRBD1. Germline V gives CDR1 MGHRA, CDR2 YSYEKL. Trimming removed 8 bases from V and 3 bases from J; junction bases left unmatched: 6. The CDR3 loop spans 14 amino acids. CDR3 in amino acids: CASGPGTANEKLFF. CDR3 DNA sequence: TGCGCCAGCGGACCCGGGACAGCTAATGAAAAACTGTTTTTT.

J is TRBJ2-7 and V is TRBV12-3 or TRBV12-4, with 9 bases fitting TRBD1. This CDR3 comprises 13 residues. V trimming: 5 bases; J trimming: 6 bases; junction bases outside the gene matches: 5. Written as DNA, the CDR3 is TGTGCCAGCAGTCCCGGGACAGGGTTCGAGCAGTACGTC. Amino acids: CASSPGTGFEQYV.

This clonotype was picked up a small number of times. The J gene is TRBJ2-2, the V gene TRBV9; perhaps TRBD1 as D (5 bases). The ends were cut back, 1 base at V and 7 bases at J, with 11 bases in the middle. Per the germline V gene, CDR1 is SGDLS and CDR2 is YYNGEE. The CDR3 runs to 14 residues. CDR3 nucleotides: TGTGCCAGCAGCGTAAGACAGTGGGTCGGGGAGCTGTTTTTT. Translating gives CASSVRQWVGELFF.

The CDR3 region is CASSGPGSRTEAFF. The CDR3 region has the DNA TGTGCCAGCAGTGGCCCAGGCTCTCGCACTGAAGCTTTCTTT. The chain recombines TRBV25-1 with TRBJ1-1; no clear D gene. The CDR3 is 14 amino acids. V gave up 4 bases and J gave up 4 bases, with 13 bases separating them. CDR1 is MGHDK, CDR2 SYGVNS, per germline.

This clonotype was seen more than once but under ten times. This chain connects TRBV7-9 to TRBJ2-5; TRBD2 matches 7 bases. The CDR3 sequence is 14 residues long. J was trimmed by 3 bases and V by 5 bases; bases with no gene match: 6. Germline CDR1 and CDR2: SEHNR and FQNEAQ (reference sequence). CDR3 in DNA: TGTGCCAGCAGCGAATCTAGCGGAGAAGAGACCCAGTACTTC. It translates to CASSESSGEETQYF.

The chain couples TRBV6-6 to TRBJ1-5, with a possible D match to TRBD1 (5 bases). Germline CDR1 and CDR2: MNHNY and SVGAGI (reference sequence). V lost 5 bases and J 4 bases, leaving 12 bases between the germline ends. The CDR3 is 14 amino acids. CDR3 nucleotides: TGTGCCAGCAGTCGATGGGGGAAGAATCAGCCCCAGCATTTT. Residues: CASSRWGKNQPQHF.

The chain uses TRBV20-1 and TRBJ2-3; 7 bases fit TRBD2. Germline CDR1 DFQATT, CDR2 SNEGSKA (reference sequence). The CDR3 sequence is 14 residues long. V lost 0 bases and J lost 3; bases outside the gene matches: 3. CDR3 nucleotides: TGCAGTGCTAGAGATGCGGGGGAGACAGATACGCAGTATTTT. This encodes CSARDAGETDTQYF.

The chain uses TRBV27 and TRBJ2-2; TRBD2 might be the D (5 bases). The V gene's germline CDR1 is MNHEY and CDR2 SMNVEV (reference sequence). V was shortened by 6 bases and J by 3 bases, with 14 bases between the two germline ends. This CDR3 spans 15 amino acids. The CDR3: CASSGKAFYTGELFF. DNA for the CDR3: TGTGCCAGCAGCGGGAAGGCGTTTTACACCGGGGAGCTGTTTTTT.

This clonotype was seen more than once but under ten times. The chain combines TRBV6-1 with TRBJ2-1; tentatively, D is TRBD1 or TRBD2 (7 bases each). V was trimmed by 8 bases and J by 4 bases, leaving 24 bases between them. CDR3 length equals 17 residues. Per the germline V gene, CDR1 is MNHNS and CDR2 is SASEGT. CDR3 residues: CASRGADRVGGYNEQFF. CDR3 sequence (DNA): TGTGCCAGCCGGGGGGCAGACAGGGTGGGGGGATACAATGAGCAGTTCTTC.

The chain recombines TRBV29-1 with TRBJ2-3; TRBD2 is a possible D gene (6 bases). In germline, CDR1 is SQVTM, CDR2 ANQGSEA. The CDR3 covers 13 residues. Trimming left V 4 bases short and J 4 bases short, with 12 bases between. CDR3 nucleotides: TGCAGCGTTGGCGGGACGAGGCCAGATACGCAGTATTTT. Protein sequence: CSVGGTRPDTQYF.

The chain carries TRBV7-6 and TRBJ1-1, with 8 bases that match TRBD1. CDR3 length equals 18 residues. Trimming took 0 bases from V and 0 from J; bases not matched to a gene: 9. Germline V gives CDR1 SGHVS, CDR2 FNYEAQ. CDR3 in amino acids: CASSLAGTGALMNTEAFF. The CDR3 region has the DNA TGTGCCAGCAGCTTAGCTGGGACAGGAGCACTTATGAACACTGAAGCTTTCTTT.

The sample holds many counts of this clonotype. CDR3 sequence reads: CASSLVTVARRFNQPQHF. The CDR3 nucleotides are TGTGCCAGCAGTTTAGTCACGGTGGCACGCCGATTCAATCAGCCCCAGCATTTT. J is TRBJ1-5 and V is TRBV28; D gene uncertain. Trimming removed 2 bases from V and 3 bases from J, with 20 bases in between. CDR1 and CDR2 (germline): MDHEN, SYDVKM. The CDR3 consists of 18 residues.

There are a few counts of this clonotype. This chain uses TRBV4-3 with TRBJ1-5; D is undetermined. V shed 1 base and J shed 4 bases, with 5 bases lying between them. This CDR3 is built from 13 residues. Germline V gene sequence: CDR1 LGHNA, CDR2 YSLEER. The CDR3: CASSQVPNQPQHF. The DNA for the CDR3 is TGCGCCAGCAGCCAAGTCCCAAATCAGCCCCAGCATTTT.

The V gene is TRBV27, the J gene TRBJ1-3, with D unclear. The CDR3 is 16 residues long. Germline CDR1 MNHEY, CDR2 SMNVEV (reference sequence). The germline V and J ends were trimmed by 0 bases and 2 bases, with 11 bases remaining between them. CDR3 sequence (DNA): TGTGCCAGCAGTTTATCAGTCGGTCCTCCTGGAAACACCATATATTTT. Translated, it gives CASSLSVGPPGNTIYF.

The chain joins TRBV24-1 to TRBJ2-1; 8 bases match TRBD1. The CDR3 totals 15 residues. J lost 9 bases, V lost 4 bases, and 10 bases had no gene match. Germline loops: CDR1 KGHDR, CDR2 SFDVKD. CDR3 sequence (DNA): TGTGCCACCAGTGAACGAGGACAGGGTCGCCGTGAGCAGTTCTTC. This translates into CATSERGQGRREQFF.

The chain joins TRBV10-3 to TRBJ1-2; TRBD1 agrees at 8 bases. V trimming: 10 bases; J trimming: 6 bases; junction bases outside the gene matches: 16. Germline loops: CDR1 ENHRY, CDR2 SYGVKD. This CDR3 spans 15 amino acids. CDR3 nucleotide sequence: TGTGCCACCGGCCAACCACAAGACAGGGGAGATGGCTACACCTTC. Translated: CATGQPQDRGDGYTF.

This clonotype was observed a handful of times. The chain uses TRBV7-2 and TRBJ1-1; D remains ambiguous. The CDR3 is made up of 15 amino acids. Germline V CDR1 and CDR2: SGHTA, FQGNSA. The V gene lost 1 base and the J gene lost 0 bases, with 9 bases spanning the gap. The CDR3, as DNA: TGTGCCAGCAGCTTAGAAGCGGCACTGAACACTGAAGCTTTCTTT. This encodes CASSLEAALNTEAFF.

This clonotype was detected many times. The rearrangement joins TRBV7-2 to TRBJ2-6; D uncertain. Germline CDR1 reads SGHTA; CDR2 reads FQGNSA. The CDR3 covers 17 residues. V was clipped by 4 bases and J by 0 bases, with 13 bases between them. The CDR3: CASSSGSGLSGANVLTF. Written as DNA, the CDR3 is TGTGCCAGCAGCTCCGGCTCCGGGCTCTCTGGGGCCAACGTCCTGACTTTC.